This TCR beta chain was sequenced for a study of T-cell reconstitution after alpha-beta-depleted transplantation in children (dated by TCRdb to 2015 to 2016). As for the study more broadly: T-cell immune reconstitution after TCRalphabeta/CD19-depleted allogeneic hematopoietic cell transplantation in children was quantitatively tracked in the study by means of TCR repertoire profiling.

Libraries were built with PCR. Data came from an Illumina HiSeq 2500. TCR library preparation used molecular barcoding, with unique molecular identifiers applied to normalize quantification of the TCRbeta repertoire. The public reads were reprocessed in TCRdb via fastp at Q25 and MiXCR, keeping in-frame beta chains. Records with the same CDR3 protein are collapsed into one entry carrying the most frequent genes and DNA. In all, the sample holds about 400,000 distinct CDR3 sequences, and 13% of those were seen once. The ten largest clones add up to 4.3% of the sample. This clonotype occurred a few times. The clone's antigen remains unknown. Base-call qualities are not available, and no considerably larger clone is one nucleotide away. The TCR was taken from a human donor who donated a stem cell graft to a child with Fanconi anemia. The specimen was PBMCs, collected from the stem cell graft.

The encoded CDR3 is CAWNPGRDYGYTF. The nucleotides read TGTGCCTGGAATCCGGGGCGGGACTATGGCTACACCTTC. This chain is built from TRBV30 and TRBJ1-2; the D gene is possibly TRBD1, with 5 bases matching. Counted from cysteine to phenylalanine, this CDR3 has 13 amino acids. Solely the CDR3 DNA is kept, with 39 bases framed from the first base. The junction shows trimming of 4 bases on V and 3 bases on J, plus 12 bases between the germline ends. According to the germline V gene (reference sequence), CDR1 reads GTSNPN and CDR2 reads SVGIG.